Listed below are T cell receptor beta chains from one sample, sequenced in a study of beta chain features in type 1 diabetes. Using immunoSEQ multiplex PCR, the repertoire was profiled, and TCRdb retains in-frame clones only, with some absent. The sample shows about 360,000 clones, roughly 12% of them seen only once. Material: naive CD4+ T cells from blood. The receptors come from a man younger than 30 in good health. Each CDR3 is given without its conserved first and last residue. The D gene is left open where the match is weak.

cdr3_aa	d_call	v_call	j_call
ASRISGQSYEQY	-	TRBV28	TRBJ2-7
ASSQVSGTNYGYT	-	TRBV7-9	TRBJ1-2
ASSVDRGSETQY	TRBD1	TRBV5-4	TRBJ2-5
ASSKSGLAGADTQY	-	TRBV7-3	TRBJ2-3
ASSRLNGRAFADTQY	TRBD2	TRBV7-9	TRBJ2-3
ASSVASRGSSYEQY	-	TRBV9	TRBJ2-7
ASSYSNQPQH	-	TRBV28	TRBJ1-5
ASSPDRVAF	TRBD1	TRBV2	TRBJ1-1
ASSPPRTYGYT	-	TRBV5-4	TRBJ1-2
ASSVALVIAGEAGELF	TRBD2	TRBV9	TRBJ2-2
ASSYGTGLSYNEQF	TRBD1	TRBV6-5	TRBJ2-1
ASSYRTGSAHTGELF	TRBD1	TRBV11-1	TRBJ2-2
ASSLLAGGYT	-	TRBV6-6	TRBJ1-2
ASSQDGGGAADTQY	-	TRBV4-3	TRBJ2-3
ASSRGQGAANTGELF	TRBD1	TRBV5-4	TRBJ2-2
SGQVSNTEAF	-	TRBV29-1	TRBJ1-1
ASSLRRRDREDT	TRBD1	TRBV7-2	TRBJ1-2